This entry lists 24 T cell receptor beta chains sequenced from one sample in a study of T cell responses to AZD1222 COVID-19 vaccine (dated by TCRdb to about 2021). The method was the immunoSEQ multiplex PCR assay. Here the immuneACCESS table is served through TCRdb, limited to in-frame sequences with V and J called. Missing clones are a known gap in these copies; in checked studies unresolved V genes cover under half, and the rest lacks a known reason. Present in this sample are 100,000 or so clones, 85% to 90% of which were seen just once. 44% of the sample is in the top ten clones. In the paper's terms, the time point label means: about 28 days (+/-7) after the second vaccine dose. Here the sequenced sample was peripheral blood, taken 28 days after the second AZD1222 dose. Receptors were obtained from an adult who received the AZD1222 COVID-19 vaccine.

The rearrangement joins TRBV2 to TRBJ1-2, with 7 bases matching TRBD1. The germline V gene has CDR1 SNHLY and CDR2 FYNNEI. This CDR3 is 14 amino acids long. V trimming: 3 bases; J trimming: 3 bases; junction bases outside the gene matches: 4. The CDR3 nucleotides read TGTGCCAGCAGTGACCTGACAGGGTACTATGGCTACACCTTC. It translates to CASSDLTGYYGYTF. The full variable domain, completed using reference TRBV2 and TRBJ1-2, is EPEVTQTPSHQVTQMGQEVILRCVPISNHLYFYWYRQILGQKVEFLVSFYNNEISEKSEIFDDQFSVERPDGSNFTLKIRSTKLEDSAMYFCASSDLTGYYGYTFGSGTRLTVV.

The chain recombines TRBV24-1 with TRBJ1-4, with 12 bases aligning to TRBD1. V shed 3 bases, J shed 9 bases, and the junction held 4 bases outside the gene matches. Per the germline V gene, CDR1 is KGHDR and CDR2 is SFDVKD. The CDR3 runs 15 residues. CDR3 loop: CATSDPRDRGQKLFF. The DNA for the CDR3 is TGTGCCACCAGTGATCCCCGGGACAGGGGGCAAAAACTGTTTTTT.

The chain has TRBV7-9 and TRBJ2-2; tentatively, D is TRBD2 (5 bases). Trimming pared 3 bases from V and 4 bases from J, leaving 12 bases between. Germline V lookup: CDR1 SEHNR, CDR2 FQNEAQ (reference sequence). The CDR3 extends over 15 amino acids. The CDR3 DNA reads as TGTGCCAGCAGCTTTTTACTAGGGAGCACCGGGGAGCTGTTTTTT. Protein sequence: CASSFLLGSTGELFF.

Here the CDR3 DNA reads TGTGCCAGCAGCAGGACAGGGTACCCGACCGAGCAGTACTTC. It specifies CASSRTGYPTEQYF. V usage is TRBV5-6 and J usage is TRBJ2-7; 8 bases are shared with TRBD1. The CDR3 consists of 14 residues. V shed 4 bases and J 6 bases; nucleotides not matched to a gene: 9. CDR1 is SGHDT, CDR2 YYEEEE, per germline.

This clone was observed once. The chain joins TRBV6-5 to TRBJ2-7; maybe TRBD1 (5 bases). Germline CDR1 is MNHEY and CDR2 is SVGAGI. The CDR3 sequence is 14 residues long. V was pared by 8 bases and J by 3 bases, with 17 bases between. CDR3 sequence (DNA): TGTGCCAGCGAGAGACAGACTCGGAACTACGAGCAGTACTTC. Amino acid sequence: CASERQTRNYEQYF.

The chain employs TRBV3-1 (or the pseudogene TRBV3-2) and TRBJ1-1; 10 bases line up with TRBD1. CDR1 is LGHDT, CDR2 YNNKEL, per germline (reference sequence). After removal of 4 bases from V and 8 bases from J, the junction contained 4 bases not matched to a gene. The CDR3 contains 13 residues. The CDR3 protein is CASSLGQGLEAFF. CDR3 DNA sequence: TGTGCCAGCAGCCTGGGACAGGGGTTAGAAGCTTTCTTT.

V gene TRBV7-8 combines with J gene TRBJ1-1; tentative D call: TRBD1 (5 bases). From germline, CDR1 is SGHVS and CDR2 FQNEAQ. V was cut by 3 bases and J by 1 base, with 18 bases left in between. The CDR3 has 17 amino acids. The DNA of the CDR3 is TGTGCCAGCAGCTTCATTGGGTCAGGGACTTGGAACACTGAAGCTTTCTTT. Its protein is CASSFIGSGTWNTEAFF.

This chain joins TRBV7-2 and TRBJ2-2; 10 nucleotides line up with TRBD2. Germline CDR1 SGHTA, CDR2 FQGNSA. The CDR3 is made up of 16 amino acids. Germline trimming cut 5 bases from V and 5 bases from J; bases unmatched to any gene: 8. In DNA, the CDR3 is TGTGCCAGCAGCCCCACTAGCGGGATAACGACCGGGGAGCTGTTTTTT. The encoded protein is CASSPTSGITTGELFF.

This chain connects TRBV11-2 to TRBJ2-7, with 11 bases lining up with TRBD2. This CDR3 has 15 amino acids. V lost 5 bases, J lost 3 bases, and 6 bases stayed unmatched. Germline CDR1 reads SGHAT; CDR2 reads FQNNGV. As DNA, the CDR3 is TGTGCCAGCAGCCCCACTAGCGGGAGTTACTACGAGCAGTACTTC. This encodes CASSPTSGSYYEQYF.

The J gene is TRBJ1-1, the V gene TRBV19, with TRBD1 matching over 7 bases. Germline V gene data show CDR1 as LNHDA and CDR2 as SQIVND (reference sequence). The CDR3 is made up of 14 amino acids. J gave up 5 bases and V 6 bases, and 9 bases lay outside the gene matches. CDR3 bases: TGTGCCAGTAGCCCGGGGCAGGGGGAGACTGAAGCTTTCTTT. It codes for CASSPGQGETEAFF.

This sequence joins TRBV6-6 and TRBJ2-3; TRBD2 matches at 12 bases. V shed 4 bases, J shed 4 bases, and the junction held 6 bases outside the gene matches. The CDR3 consists of 16 residues. CDR1 is MNHNY and CDR2 is SVGAGI in the germline V gene (reference sequence). CDR3 nucleotide sequence: TGTGCCAGCAGTTTTCTCCTAGCGGGAGGGCCAGATACGCAGTATTTT. It codes for CASSFLLAGGPDTQYF.

The V and J genes are TRBV5-1 and TRBJ1-5; D is uncertain. The germline V gene encodes CDR1 SGHRS and CDR2 YFSETQ. The length of the CDR3 is 21 residues. The V and J ends lost 0 bases and 5 bases respectively, with 30 bases between them. The CDR3 here is CASSLAFAESDRRYNYQPQHF. CDR3 nucleotide sequence: TGCGCCAGCAGCTTGGCCTTTGCCGAATCGGACCGGAGGTATAATTATCAGCCCCAGCATTTT.

This chain uses TRBV7-2 with TRBJ2-3, with a tentative D call TRBD2 (6 bases). The CDR3 is 15 residues long. CDR1 SGHTA and CDR2 FQGNSA come from the germline V gene. The V and J ends lost 5 bases and 0 bases respectively, with 12 bases between them. CDR3 coding DNA: TGTGCCAGCAGCCCCACGGGGGTAAGCACAGATACGCAGTATTTT. Translated: CASSPTGVSTDTQYF.

The V call is TRBV4-1, the J call TRBJ2-1; D unclear. Trimming removed 1 base from V and 0 bases from J, with 10 bases in between. The germline CDR1 and CDR2 sequences are MGHRA and YSYEKL. The CDR3 is made up of 16 amino acids. CDR3 bases: TGCGCCAGCAGCCAAGGGCGGTTCCGCTCCTACAATGAGCAGTTCTTC. Its protein is CASSQGRFRSYNEQFF.

The chain has TRBV6-5 and TRBJ1-2, with D unclear. The V gene lost 5 bases and the J gene lost 8 bases, with 21 bases spanning the gap. Germline values: CDR1 MNHEY, CDR2 SVGAGI. CDR3 length: 15 amino acids. The CDR3 DNA reads TGTGCCAGCAGTCGCGGCCGCCGGGGTCCGGGGGGCTACACCTTC. This gives the protein CASSRGRRGPGGYTF.

The chain couples TRBV18 to TRBJ2-7; D unresolved. Germline CDR1 and CDR2: KGHSH and LQKENI. CDR3 length: 13 residues. Trimming removed 0 bases at V and 0 bases at J, with 3 bases between. The CDR3 DNA sequence: TGTGCCAGCTCACCACCCAGCTCCTACGAGCAGTACTTC. It translates to CASSPPSSYEQYF.

V usage is TRBV30 and J usage is TRBJ1-1, with TRBD1 matching 8 bases. The CDR3 has 15 amino acids. Germline lookup yields CDR1 GTSNPN and CDR2 SVGIG (reference sequence). V dropped 3 bases and J dropped 1; count of bases not matched to a gene: 7. The CDR3 coding sequence is TGTGCCTGGAGATCCCGGGACAGGTGGAACACTGAAGCTTTCTTT. Protein sequence: CAWRSRDRWNTEAFF.

The J gene is TRBJ1-2, the V gene TRBV12-3 or TRBV12-4; TRBD1 agrees at 7 bases. Germline trimming cut 6 bases from V and 6 bases from J; bases unmatched to any gene: 4. The CDR3 spans 12 residues. DNA for the CDR3: TGTGCCAGCAGCCCGACAGGGAATGGCTACACCTTC. This codes for CASSPTGNGYTF.

V gene TRBV9 combines with J gene TRBJ2-7, with 7 positions matching TRBD2. Germline CDR1 and CDR2: SGDLS and YYNGEE. The CDR3 totals 14 residues. J gave up 6 bases and V 0 bases, and 6 bases lay outside the gene matches. CDR3 in DNA: TGTGCCAGCAGCGTAGGGGTAGGCGGGAGCGAGCAGTACTTC. This codes for CASSVGVGGSEQYF.

This sequence joins TRBV9 and TRBJ1-2; a weak D match, TRBD1 (5 bases). Germline V gene data show CDR1 as SGDLS and CDR2 as YYNGEE. Trimming pared 4 bases from V and 3 bases from J, leaving 13 bases between. This CDR3 region has 14 residues. The CDR3 DNA is TGTGCCAGCAGCCCCAGGTTGGGGGACTATGGCTACACCTTC. Its translation is CASSPRLGDYGYTF.

The chain recombines TRBV5-1 with TRBJ1-4; unclear D gene. The germline V gene encodes CDR1 SGHRS and CDR2 YFSETQ. CDR3 length: 14 residues. V dropped 1 base and J dropped 8 bases, with 12 bases sitting between them. The DNA for the CDR3 is TGCGCCAGCAGCTTGTACACCCTTGGCGAAAAACTGTTTTTT. It translates to CASSLYTLGEKLFF.

The CDR3 reads CASSQGLRGLNTEAFF. CDR3 bases: TGCGCCAGCAGCCAAGGGCTAAGGGGACTGAACACTGAAGCTTTCTTT. The chain employs TRBV4-1 and TRBJ1-1; TRBD1 is a possible D gene (5 bases). CDR1 is MGHRA, CDR2 YSYEKL, per germline. The CDR3 sequence is 16 residues long. The V end lost 1 base, the J end lost 0 bases, and 12 bases lay between the germline ends.

The chain joins TRBV4-1 to TRBJ1-5; D not resolved. The CDR3 length is 17 residues. CDR1 and CDR2 from the germline V gene are MGHRA and YSYEKL. Trimming cost V 0 bases and J 6 bases, with 18 bases left between them. The CDR3 sequence: CASSQETVGGIGQPQHF. Written as DNA, the CDR3 is TGCGCCAGCAGCCAAGAGACGGTTGGAGGCATCGGTCAGCCCCAGCATTTT.

The rearrangement uses TRBV9 and TRBJ2-7, with D tentatively TRBD2 (6 bases). Trimming cost V 2 bases and J 9 bases, with 21 bases left between them. The germline CDR1 and CDR2 sequences are SGDLS and YYNGEE. The CDR3 spans 15 residues. The CDR3 is CASSVDLGTAGPQYF. The CDR3 DNA follows: TGTGCCAGCAGCGTCGACCTCGGGACTGCAGGCCCGCAGTACTTC.